The entry that follows covers one TCR beta chain sequence. Its specificity is unknown. Any patient presenting with uncontrolled infection, other autoimmune disease, pregnancy or lactation was left out. In making diagnoses, clinical symptoms, serum thyroxine and TRAb, thyroid ultrasound and orbital computed tomography were all used. RNA transcripts yielded amplified TCR beta CDR3 regions. In the first-round RT-PCR of the TCR CDR3, the HTBI primer set was used. TCRdb re-derived calls from the multiplex PCR reads in MiXCR, one entry per CDR3 protein. The sample contains hundreds of thousands of distinct CDR3 sequences, 40% to 55% of which appear only once. This entry is derived from a study of T cells in Graves' hyperthyroidism and ophthalmopathy. Study observations and caveats: Among thyroid clonotypes expanded above 0.001, most also appeared in blood. With a median lead of roughly 6.2 months before onset, the model predicted ophthalmopathy.

V shed 4 bases and J shed 0 bases, with 10 bases lying between them. Germline V gene sequence: CDR1 MNHNS, CDR2 SASEGT. The CDR3 has 15 residues. V usage is TRBV6-1 and J usage is TRBJ1-5, with D hard to call. The sequence was collected from an adult man with Graves' disease, either hyperthyroidism or ophthalmopathy (not recorded which). Sequencing was carried out using peripheral blood or thyroid tissue (not recorded which). The CDR3 sequence is CASSGETYSNQPQHF. As DNA, the CDR3 is TGTGCCAGCAGTGGCGAGACGTATAGCAATCAGCCCCAGCATTTT.